A selection of T cell receptor beta chains follows, all from one sample in a study of molecular identifiers for immune sequencing clone quantification. TCRdb redid the calling of the PCR reads with MiXCR, one entry per CDR3 protein. This table has some 91,000 distinct CDR3 sequences, more than 20% appearing once. The sequenced sample consisted of naive CD8+ T cells from blood, with Jurkat cell RNA spiked in. These receptors were taken from a human donor in good health. Some libraries in this study had Jurkat cell RNA spiked in. Both conserved end residues are part of each CDR3. Fields, in order: V gene, clone size, CDR3 length, CDR3 protein. A clone size is listed for some rows: how often the clone was seen (once, few, many), or a class if it is expanded.

TRBV7-6 | many | 15 | CASSFNTGGKETQYF
TRBV11-2 | many | 14 | CASSLVGGARPVFF
TRBV7-9 | - | 13 | CASSLGSVDGYTF
TRBV7-9 | many | 14 | CASREGDRNTEAFF
TRBV19 | many | 14 | CASSIYSENTEAFF
TRBV16 | many | 11 | CASPTPREQYF
TRBV24-1 | many | 17 | CATSDSTGGANTGELFF
TRBV12-3/TRBV12-4 | few | 14 | CASSLQGYGTEAFF
TRBV6-5 | many | 13 | CASGGDAGDEQYF
TRBV12-3/TRBV12-4 | - | 13 | CASSLWLVWPQYF
TRBV5-1 | many | 18 | CASSLHPGQGIVTDTQYF
TRBV27 | many | 13 | CASSSGLAGEQYF
TRBV7-6 | few | 16 | CASSLEGLAGTYEQYF
TRBV18 | few | 16 | CASSPSRRDRPYEQYF
TRBV19 | many | 12 | CASSMGLNEQYF
TRBV4-3 | - | 15 | CASSQEPGSNQPQHF
TRBV15 | - | 17 | CATSRDPNRHAQETQYF
TRBV4-2 | - | 13 | CARSQGKGTEAFF
TRBV27 | few | 14 | CASSLLAPSDTQYF
TRBV27 | many | 15 | CASSLSGTGSYEQYF
TRBV7-9 | many | 15 | CASSPVQDWDSPLHF
TRBV4-1 | many | 15 | CASSQTLQGSYEQFF
TRBV2 | - | 15 | CASSELKGGGGEQFF
TRBV6-2/TRBV6-3 | many | 14 | CASSLPQYTDTQYF
TRBV4-3 | many | 18 | CASSQDRVERPSTDTQYF
TRBV7-9 | many | 14 | CASSPRWGVDIQYF
TRBV6-2/TRBV6-3 | - | 13 | CASSFAGAYAQYF
TRBV7-2 | many | 20 | CASSLVGRVQMDISNQPQHF
TRBV29-1 | many | 11 | CSVVVGYEQYF
TRBV5-1 | many | 15 | CASSFPGQGRDEQYF
TRBV5-6 | many | 13 | CASSWAANQPQHF
TRBV6-6 | many | 12 | CASSSQGDEQFF
TRBV27 | many | 15 | CASSLTQGVTDTQYF
TRBV12-3/TRBV12-4 | few | 16 | CASSAWTSGTYNEQFF
TRBV5-1 | few | 17 | CASSLTYTTSGSYERYF
TRBV2 | - | 15 | CAGSQQGLSYNEQFF
TRBV20-1 | many | 14 | CSARGGGGNTEAFF
TRBV20-1 | many | 12 | CSARVLPNEAFF
TRBV7-9 | many | 14 | CASSTGQGNQPQHF
TRBV4-1 | - | 16 | CASSQLLLEASYEQYF
TRBV19 | few | 15 | CASLGGGINTGELFF
TRBV5-1 | few | 14 | CASSTDSGSYEQYF